These 5 T cell receptor beta chains came from one sample sequenced in a study of blood T cells in healthy people across ages. A second PCR of about 7 to 12 cycles used a sample-barcoded 5' primer and a J-beta primer mix. MiXCR was run by TCRdb on the 5' RACE reads, yielding one entry per CDR3 protein. The sample includes 780,000 or so distinct CDR3 sequences, 45% to 70% of them seen just once. Sequenced material: blood. The receptors stem from a man aged 40-55 years in good health.

The chain is built from TRBV6-2 or TRBV6-3 and TRBJ1-5; D remains unclear. The CDR3 has 14 amino acids. The V end lost 3 bases, the J end lost 4 bases, and 10 bases lay between the germline ends. CDR1 MNHEY and CDR2 SVGEGT come from the germline V gene. CDR3 protein: CASSYERENQPQHF. The DNA for the CDR3 is TGTGCCAGCAGTTATGAGCGGGAGAATCAGCCCCAGCATTTT.

This clonotype was counted a few times. V usage is TRBV25-1 and J usage is TRBJ2-3, with 8 bases aligning to TRBD2. J gave up 1 base and V 6 bases, and 12 bases lay outside the gene matches. Germline V lookup: CDR1 MGHDK, CDR2 SYGVNS. The CDR3 runs 17 residues. The CDR3 DNA reads TGTGCCAGCAGCAGCCCACGGGGGGGTAGGGGCACAGATACGCAGTATTTT. Translating it yields CASSSPRGGRGTDTQYF.

This sequence joins TRBV5-1 and TRBJ2-3, with TRBD1 matching 8 bases. The trim removed 1 base at V and 5 bases at J, leaving 3 bases unmatched. Per germline, CDR1 SGHRS and CDR2 YFSETQ. The CDR3 totals 14 residues. This CDR3 is CASSLFRGQDTQYF. CDR3 coding DNA: TGCGCCAGCAGCTTGTTCAGGGGGCAAGATACGCAGTATTTT. The whole variable domain, remainder taken from reference TRBV5-1 and TRBJ2-3, is KAGVTQTPRYLIKTRGQQVTLSCSPISGHRSVSWYQQTPGQGLQFLFEYFSETQRNKGNFPGRFSGRQFSNSRSEMNVSTLELGDSALYLCASSLFRGQDTQYFGPGTRLTVL.

This clonotype was found a few times. The chain combines TRBV29-1 with TRBJ2-7, with D maybe TRBD1 (6 bases). Germline CDR1 reads SQVTM; CDR2 reads ANQGSEA. V was clipped by 4 bases and J by 2 bases, with 9 bases between them. The CDR3 is 12 amino acids. CDR3 in DNA: TGCAGCGTTGGTTGGACAGCCTACGAGCAGTACTTC. It encodes CSVGWTAYEQYF.

This clonotype was picked up a small number of times. This sequence joins TRBV7-3 and TRBJ2-5, with D tentatively TRBD1 or TRBD2 (5 bases each). Looked up from germline, CDR1 is SGHTA and CDR2 is FQGTGA. This CDR3 comprises 15 residues. Trimming cost V 8 bases and J 5 bases, with 21 bases left between them. CDR3 loop: CASSESGTWGETQYF. The CDR3 bases are TGTGCCAGCTCCGAGTCCGGGACCTGGGGGGAGACCCAGTACTTC.